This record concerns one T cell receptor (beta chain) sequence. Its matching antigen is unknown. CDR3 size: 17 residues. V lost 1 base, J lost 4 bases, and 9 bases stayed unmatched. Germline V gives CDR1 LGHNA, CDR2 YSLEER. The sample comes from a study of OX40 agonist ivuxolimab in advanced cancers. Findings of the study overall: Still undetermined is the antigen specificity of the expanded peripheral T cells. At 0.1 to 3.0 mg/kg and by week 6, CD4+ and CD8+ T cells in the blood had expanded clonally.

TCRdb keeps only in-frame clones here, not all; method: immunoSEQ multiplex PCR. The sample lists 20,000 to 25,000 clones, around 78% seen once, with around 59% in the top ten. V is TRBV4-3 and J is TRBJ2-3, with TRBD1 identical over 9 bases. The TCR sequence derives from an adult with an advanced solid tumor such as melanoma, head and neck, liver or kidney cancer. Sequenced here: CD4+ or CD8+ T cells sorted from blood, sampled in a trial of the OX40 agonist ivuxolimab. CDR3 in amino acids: CASSQAAGQGISDTQYF. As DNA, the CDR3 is TGCGCCAGCAGCCAAGCCGCCGGACAGGGGATTTCAGATACGCAGTATTTT.